The sequence of this TCR beta chain was determined in a study of T cells in Graves' hyperthyroidism and ophthalmopathy. The CDR3 is 16 residues long. V dropped 5 bases and J dropped 1 base, with 17 bases sitting between them. Germline values: CDR1 SGHTA, CDR2 FQGNSA. In its sample, this clonotype was seen many times. Amplified TCR beta CDR3 regions came from RNA transcripts. In the first-round RT-PCR of the TCR CDR3, the HTBI primer set was used. Via MiXCR, TCRdb re-called the multiplex PCR reads, giving one row per CDR3 protein. The repertoire consists of 250,000 to 300,000 distinct CDR3 sequences, with over 15% occurring once and the leading ten covering over 50%.

Sequencing was carried out using blood. The receptor's source is a woman aged 55-75 years with Graves' ophthalmopathy. This chain joins TRBV7-2 and TRBJ1-2, with a possible D match to TRBD1 (6 bases). The CDR3 nucleotides are TGTGCCAGCAGCACTAGGGGGGGACCGATTAACTATGGCTACACCTTC. Translation: CASSTRGGPINYGYTF.